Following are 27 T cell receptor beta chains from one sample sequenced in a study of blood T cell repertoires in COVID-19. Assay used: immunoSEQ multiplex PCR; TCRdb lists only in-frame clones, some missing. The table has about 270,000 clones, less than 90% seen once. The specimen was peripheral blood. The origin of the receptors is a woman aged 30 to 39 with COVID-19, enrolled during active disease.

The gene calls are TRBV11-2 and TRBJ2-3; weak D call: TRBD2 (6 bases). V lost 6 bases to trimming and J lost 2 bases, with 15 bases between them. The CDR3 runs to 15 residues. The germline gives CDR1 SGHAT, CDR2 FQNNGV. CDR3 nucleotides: TGTGCCAGCAGGCGATCGGGGGTGTTCACAGATACGCAGTATTTT. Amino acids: CASRRSGVFTDTQYF.

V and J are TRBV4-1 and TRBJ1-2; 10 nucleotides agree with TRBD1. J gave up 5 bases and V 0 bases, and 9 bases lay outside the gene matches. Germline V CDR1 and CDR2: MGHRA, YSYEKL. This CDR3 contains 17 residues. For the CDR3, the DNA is TGCGCCAGCAGCCAAGATCCCTCGACAGGGGGCGCGTATGGCTACACCTTC. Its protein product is CASSQDPSTGGAYGYTF.

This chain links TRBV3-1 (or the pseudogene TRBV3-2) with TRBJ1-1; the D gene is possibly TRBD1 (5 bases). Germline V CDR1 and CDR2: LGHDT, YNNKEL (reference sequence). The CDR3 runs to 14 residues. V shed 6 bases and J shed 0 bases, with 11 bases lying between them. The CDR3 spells CASRSTGLNTEAFF. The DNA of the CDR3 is TGTGCCAGCAGATCAACAGGCCTGAACACTGAAGCTTTCTTT.

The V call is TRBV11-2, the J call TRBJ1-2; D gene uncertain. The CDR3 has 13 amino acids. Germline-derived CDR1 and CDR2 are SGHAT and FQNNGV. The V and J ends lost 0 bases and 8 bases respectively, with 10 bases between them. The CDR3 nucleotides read TGTGCCAGCAGCTTAGATCGAGGGTACGGCTACACCTTC. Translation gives CASSLDRGYGYTF.

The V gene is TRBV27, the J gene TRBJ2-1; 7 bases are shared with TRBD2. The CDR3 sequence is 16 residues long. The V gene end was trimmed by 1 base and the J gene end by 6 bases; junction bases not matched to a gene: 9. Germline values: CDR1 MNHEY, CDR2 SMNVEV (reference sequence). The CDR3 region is CASSLWASGVINEQFF. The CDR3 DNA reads TGTGCCAGCAGTTTATGGGCTAGCGGAGTAATCAATGAGCAGTTCTTC.

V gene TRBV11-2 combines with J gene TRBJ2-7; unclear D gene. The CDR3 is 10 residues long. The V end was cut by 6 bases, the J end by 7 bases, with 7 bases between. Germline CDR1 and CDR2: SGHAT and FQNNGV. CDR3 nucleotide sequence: TGTGCCAGCAGGGAACAGGAGCAGTACTTC. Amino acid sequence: CASREQEQYF.

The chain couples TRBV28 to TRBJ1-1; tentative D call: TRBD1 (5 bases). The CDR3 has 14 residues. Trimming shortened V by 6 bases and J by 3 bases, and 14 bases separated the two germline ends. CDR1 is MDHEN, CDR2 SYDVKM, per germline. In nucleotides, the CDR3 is TGTGCCAGCAGCCTAAGGGGAGGGTACACTGAAGCTTTCTTT. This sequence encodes CASSLRGGYTEAFF.

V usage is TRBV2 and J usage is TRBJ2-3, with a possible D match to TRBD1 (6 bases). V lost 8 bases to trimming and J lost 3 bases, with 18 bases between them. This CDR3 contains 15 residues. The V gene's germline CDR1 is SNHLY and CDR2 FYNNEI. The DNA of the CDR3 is TGTGCCAGCGGAGGTAGGCAGGGGCGAACAGATACGCAGTATTTT. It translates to CASGGRQGRTDTQYF. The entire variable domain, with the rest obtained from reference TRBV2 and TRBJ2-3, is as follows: EPEVTQTPSHQVTQMGQEVILRCVPISNHLYFYWYRQILGQKVEFLVSFYNNEISEKSEIFDDQFSVERPDGSNFTLKIRSTKLEDSAMYFCASGGRQGRTDTQYFGPGTRLTVL.

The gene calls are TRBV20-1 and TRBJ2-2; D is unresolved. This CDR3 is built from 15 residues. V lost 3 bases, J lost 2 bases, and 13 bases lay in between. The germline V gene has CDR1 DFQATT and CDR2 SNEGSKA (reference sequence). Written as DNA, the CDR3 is TGCAGTGCTAGTCGCGGCAAGAGTAACACCGGGGAGCTGTTTTTT. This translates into CSASRGKSNTGELFF.

The CDR3 loop reads CASSYSVTGNTIYF. DNA of the CDR3: TGTGCCAGCAGTTACTCCGTTACTGGAAACACCATATATTTT. The chain joins TRBV6-5 to TRBJ1-3; D uncertain. V was pared by 0 bases and J by 2 bases, with 5 bases between. Germline CDR1 reads MNHEY; CDR2 reads SVGAGI. CDR3 length equals 14 residues.

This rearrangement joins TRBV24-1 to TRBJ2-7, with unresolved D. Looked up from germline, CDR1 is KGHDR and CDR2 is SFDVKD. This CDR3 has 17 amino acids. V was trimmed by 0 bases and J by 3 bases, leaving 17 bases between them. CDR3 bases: TGTGCCACCAGTGATTTGACACTCGAGGCCCTATACTACGAGCAGTACTTC. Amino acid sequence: CATSDLTLEALYYEQYF.

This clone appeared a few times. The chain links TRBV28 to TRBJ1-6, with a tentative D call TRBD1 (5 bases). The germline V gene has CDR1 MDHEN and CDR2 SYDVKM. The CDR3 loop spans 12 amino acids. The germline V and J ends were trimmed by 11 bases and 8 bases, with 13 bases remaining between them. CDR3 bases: TGTGCCTGCGGGGGGGGTGATTCACCCCTCCACTTT. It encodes CACGGGDSPLHF.

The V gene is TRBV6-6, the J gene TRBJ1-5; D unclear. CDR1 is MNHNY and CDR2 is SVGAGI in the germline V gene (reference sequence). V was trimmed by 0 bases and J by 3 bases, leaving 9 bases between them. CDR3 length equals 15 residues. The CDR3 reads CASSYSRESNQPQHF. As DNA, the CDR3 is TGTGCCAGCAGTTACTCGCGGGAGTCCAATCAGCCCCAGCATTTT.

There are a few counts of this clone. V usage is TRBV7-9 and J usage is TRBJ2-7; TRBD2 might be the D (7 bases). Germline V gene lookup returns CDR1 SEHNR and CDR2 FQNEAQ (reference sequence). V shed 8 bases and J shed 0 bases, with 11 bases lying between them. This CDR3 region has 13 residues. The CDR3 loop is CASDGGLSYEQYF. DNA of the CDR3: TGTGCCAGCGACGGGGGGCTCTCCTACGAGCAGTACTTC.

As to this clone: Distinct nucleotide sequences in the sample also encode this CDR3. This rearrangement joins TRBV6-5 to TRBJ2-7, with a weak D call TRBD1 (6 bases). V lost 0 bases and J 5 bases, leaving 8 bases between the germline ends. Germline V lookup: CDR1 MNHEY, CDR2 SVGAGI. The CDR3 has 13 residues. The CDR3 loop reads CASSYSPGDEQYF. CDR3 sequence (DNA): TGTGCCAGCAGTTACTCCCCAGGGGACGAGCAGTACTTC.

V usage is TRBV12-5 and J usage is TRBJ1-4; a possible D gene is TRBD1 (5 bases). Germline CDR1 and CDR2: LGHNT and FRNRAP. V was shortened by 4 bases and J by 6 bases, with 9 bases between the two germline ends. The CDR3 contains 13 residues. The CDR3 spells CASGYQGYEKLFF. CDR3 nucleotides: TGTGCTAGTGGTTATCAGGGTTATGAAAAACTGTTTTTT.

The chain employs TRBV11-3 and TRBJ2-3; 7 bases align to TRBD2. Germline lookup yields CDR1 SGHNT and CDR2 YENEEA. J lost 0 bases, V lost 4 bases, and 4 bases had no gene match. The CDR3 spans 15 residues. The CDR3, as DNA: TGTGCCAGCAGCTACAGCGGGGCTAGCACAGATACGCAGTATTTT. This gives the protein CASSYSGASTDTQYF.

DNA of the CDR3: TGTGCCAGCAGCTTGGGGGCCGTGACAGGGGTAGTAGATACGCAGTATTTT. The encoded protein is CASSLGAVTGVVDTQYF. The chain carries TRBV5-5 and TRBJ2-3; 8 bases are a match to TRBD1. Losses at the gene ends were 0 bases for V and 5 bases for J; bases not matched to a gene: 11. There are 17 residues in the CDR3. Germline loops: CDR1 SGHKS, CDR2 YYEKEE (reference sequence).

The CDR3 is CASTTGQGGTEAFF. CDR3 sequence (DNA): TGCGCCAGCACCACGGGACAGGGTGGGACTGAAGCTTTCTTT. This rearrangement joins TRBV5-1 to TRBJ1-1; 9 positions agree with TRBD1. The trim removed 6 bases at V and 5 bases at J, leaving 8 bases unmatched. The CDR3 spans 14 residues. Germline V gene lookup returns CDR1 SGHRS and CDR2 YFSETQ.

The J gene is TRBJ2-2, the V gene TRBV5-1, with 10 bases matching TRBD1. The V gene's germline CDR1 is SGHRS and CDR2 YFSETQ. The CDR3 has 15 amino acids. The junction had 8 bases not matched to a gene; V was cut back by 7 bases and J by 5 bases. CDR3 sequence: CASRRQGAQTGELFF. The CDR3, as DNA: TGCGCCAGCCGCCGACAGGGGGCGCAGACCGGGGAGCTGTTTTTT.

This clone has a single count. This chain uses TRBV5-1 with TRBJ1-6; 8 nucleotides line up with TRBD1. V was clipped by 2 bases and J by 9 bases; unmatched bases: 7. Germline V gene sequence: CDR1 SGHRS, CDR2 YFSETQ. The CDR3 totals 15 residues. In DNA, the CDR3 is TGCGCCAGCAGCTTCGGACAGGGCGATATTTCACCCCTCCACTTT. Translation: CASSFGQGDISPLHF.

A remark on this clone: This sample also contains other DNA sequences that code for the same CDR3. CDR3 in DNA: TGTGCCAGCAGTTTAAACAGGGGGCATGGCTACACCTTC. Translating it yields CASSLNRGHGYTF. The chain has TRBV27 and TRBJ1-2, with 9 bases that match TRBD1. This CDR3 is 13 amino acids long. Trimming cost V 2 bases and J 6 bases; bases outside gene matches: 1. Germline V gives CDR1 MNHEY, CDR2 SMNVEV (reference sequence).

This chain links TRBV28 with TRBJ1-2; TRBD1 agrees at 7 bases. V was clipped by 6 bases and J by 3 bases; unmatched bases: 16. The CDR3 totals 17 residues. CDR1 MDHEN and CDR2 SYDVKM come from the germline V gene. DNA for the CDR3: TGTGCCAGCAGAACCCCGGGAGGGGGCAGGGGGGACTATGGCTACACCTTC. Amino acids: CASRTPGGGRGDYGYTF.

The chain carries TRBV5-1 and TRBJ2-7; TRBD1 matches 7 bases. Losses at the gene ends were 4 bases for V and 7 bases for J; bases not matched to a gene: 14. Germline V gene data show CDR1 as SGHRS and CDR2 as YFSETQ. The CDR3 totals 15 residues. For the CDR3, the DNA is TGCGCCAGCAGCGCGACAGGGTGGGATCGGCGGGAGCAGTACTTC. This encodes CASSATGWDRREQYF.

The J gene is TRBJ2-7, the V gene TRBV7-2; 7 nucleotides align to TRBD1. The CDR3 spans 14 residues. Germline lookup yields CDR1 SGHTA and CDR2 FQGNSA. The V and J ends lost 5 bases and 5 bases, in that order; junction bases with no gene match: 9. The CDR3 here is CASSLDRVRNEQYF. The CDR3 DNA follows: TGTGCCAGCAGCCTAGACAGGGTAAGAAACGAGCAGTACTTC.

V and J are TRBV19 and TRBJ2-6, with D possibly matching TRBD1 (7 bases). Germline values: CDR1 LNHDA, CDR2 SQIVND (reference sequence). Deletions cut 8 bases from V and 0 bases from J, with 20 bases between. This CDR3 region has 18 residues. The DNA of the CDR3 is TGTGCCAGTCGAACAGGGGACTTGACCCGCTCTGGGGCCAACGTCCTGACTTTC. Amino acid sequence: CASRTGDLTRSGANVLTF.

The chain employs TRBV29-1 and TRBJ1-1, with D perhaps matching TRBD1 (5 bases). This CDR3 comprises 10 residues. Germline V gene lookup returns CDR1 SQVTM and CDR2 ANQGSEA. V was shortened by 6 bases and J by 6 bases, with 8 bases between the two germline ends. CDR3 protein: CSVGGAEAFF. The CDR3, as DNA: TGCAGCGTGGGAGGGGCTGAAGCTTTCTTT.